This T cell receptor (beta chain) was sequenced in a study of T-cell reconstitution after alpha-beta-depleted transplantation in children. The CDR3 length is 16 residues. This clonotype has only a few counts. Its specificity is not known. The study, taken as a whole, reports: After transplant, high TCRbeta diversity at day 60 in some patients arose from surviving recipient T cells and thymic progenitors. From newly produced T cells came most of the T-cell counts and diversity one year after transplant. Several hundred expanded graft clones reportedly were the source of alpha-beta T cells about two months after transplant.

This sample's TCRbeta library carried unique molecular identifier barcodes. From the PCR reads, TCRdb called clonotypes with MiXCR, one entry per CDR3 protein. The repertoire consists of 500,000 to 750,000 distinct CDR3 sequences, with about an eighth occurring once and the leading ten covering roughly 2.3%. The sequences come from PBMCs, mostly from graft donor cells, collected 360 days after TCRalphabeta/CD19-depleted stem cell transplant. The chain has TRBV21-1 and TRBJ2-5; no DNA check was done on the table's D call, TRBD1. TRBV21-1 is deemed a pseudogene. This clonotype was obtained from a male patient aged 5 to 17 who had a stem cell transplant for acute myeloid leukemia, so the T cells may come from the graft donor. The CDR3 reads CASSPTGQGAKETQYF. CDR3 bases: TGTGCCAGCAGCCCCACCGGACAGGGGGCGAAAGAGACCCAGTACTTC.